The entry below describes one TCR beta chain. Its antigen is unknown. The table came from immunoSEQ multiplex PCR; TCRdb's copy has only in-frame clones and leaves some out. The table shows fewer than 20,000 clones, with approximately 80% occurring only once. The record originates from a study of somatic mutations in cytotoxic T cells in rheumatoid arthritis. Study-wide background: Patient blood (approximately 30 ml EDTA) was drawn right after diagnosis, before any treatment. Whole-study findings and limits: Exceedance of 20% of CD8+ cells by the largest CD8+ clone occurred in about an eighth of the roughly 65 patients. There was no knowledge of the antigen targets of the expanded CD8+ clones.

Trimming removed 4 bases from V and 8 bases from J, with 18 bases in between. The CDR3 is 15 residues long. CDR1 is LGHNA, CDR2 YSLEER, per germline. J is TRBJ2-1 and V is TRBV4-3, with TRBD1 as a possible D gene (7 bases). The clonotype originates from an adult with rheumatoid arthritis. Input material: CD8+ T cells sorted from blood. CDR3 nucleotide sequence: TGCGCCAGCAGCCTGGTGGAGGGGGCGGCTTATGAGCAGTTCTTC. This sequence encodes CASSLVEGAAYEQFF.